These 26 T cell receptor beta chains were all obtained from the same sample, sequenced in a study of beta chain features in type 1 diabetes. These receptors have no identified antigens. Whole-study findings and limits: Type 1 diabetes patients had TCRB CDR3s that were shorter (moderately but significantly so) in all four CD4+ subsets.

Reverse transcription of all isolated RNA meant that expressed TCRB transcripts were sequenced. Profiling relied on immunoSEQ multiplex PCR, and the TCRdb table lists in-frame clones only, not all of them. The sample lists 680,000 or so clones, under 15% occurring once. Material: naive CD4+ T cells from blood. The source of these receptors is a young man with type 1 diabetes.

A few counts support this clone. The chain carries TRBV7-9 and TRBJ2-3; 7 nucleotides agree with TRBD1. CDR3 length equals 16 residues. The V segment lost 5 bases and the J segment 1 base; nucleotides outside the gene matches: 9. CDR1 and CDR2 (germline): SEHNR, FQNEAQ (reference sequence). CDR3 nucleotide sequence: TGTGCCAGCAGCGCAAACAGGGGCAGCGGCACAGATACGCAGTATTTT. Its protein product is CASSANRGSGTDTQYF. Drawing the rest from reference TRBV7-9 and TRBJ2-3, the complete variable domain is DTGVSQNPRHKITKRGQNVTFRCDPISEHNRLYWYRQTLGQGPEFLTYFQNEAQLEKSRLLSDRFSAERPKGSFSTLEIQRTEQGDSAMYLCASSANRGSGTDTQYFGPGTRLTVL.

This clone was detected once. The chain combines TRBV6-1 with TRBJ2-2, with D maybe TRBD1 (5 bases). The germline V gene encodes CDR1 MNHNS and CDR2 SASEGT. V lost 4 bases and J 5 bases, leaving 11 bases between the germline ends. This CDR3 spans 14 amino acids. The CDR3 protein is CASSAQDPTGELFF. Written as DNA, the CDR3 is TGTGCCAGCAGTGCACAGGATCCAACCGGGGAGCTGTTTTTT.

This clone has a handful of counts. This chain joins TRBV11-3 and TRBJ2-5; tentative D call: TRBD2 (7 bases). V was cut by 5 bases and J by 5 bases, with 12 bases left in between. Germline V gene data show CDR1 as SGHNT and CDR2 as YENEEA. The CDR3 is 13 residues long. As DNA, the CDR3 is TGTGCCAGCAGCCCGGGGGGCCGCGAGACCCAGTACTTC. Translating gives CASSPGGRETQYF.

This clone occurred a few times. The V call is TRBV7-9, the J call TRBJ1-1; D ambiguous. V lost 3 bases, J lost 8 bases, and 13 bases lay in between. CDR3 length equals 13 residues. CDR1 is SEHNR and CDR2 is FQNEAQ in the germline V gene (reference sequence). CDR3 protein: CASSLNVGKEAFF. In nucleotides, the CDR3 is TGTGCCAGCAGCTTGAATGTCGGCAAGGAAGCTTTCTTT. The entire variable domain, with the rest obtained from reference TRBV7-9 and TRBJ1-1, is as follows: DTGVSQNPRHKITKRGQNVTFRCDPISEHNRLYWYRQTLGQGPEFLTYFQNEAQLEKSRLLSDRFSAERPKGSFSTLEIQRTEQGDSAMYLCASSLNVGKEAFFGQGTRLTVV.

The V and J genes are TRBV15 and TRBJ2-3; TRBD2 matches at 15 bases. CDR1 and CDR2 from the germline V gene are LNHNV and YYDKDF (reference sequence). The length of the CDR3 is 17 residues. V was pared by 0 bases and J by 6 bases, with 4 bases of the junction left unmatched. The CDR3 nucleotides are TGTGCCACCAGCAGAGATCGGACTAGCGGGGGGGCGGATACGCAGTATTTT. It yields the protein CATSRDRTSGGADTQYF.

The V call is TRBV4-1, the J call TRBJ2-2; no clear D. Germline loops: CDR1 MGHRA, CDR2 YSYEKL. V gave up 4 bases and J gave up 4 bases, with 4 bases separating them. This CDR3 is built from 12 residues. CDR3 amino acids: CASSRGTGELFF. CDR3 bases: TGCGCCAGCAGCCGGGGCACCGGGGAGCTGTTTTTT.

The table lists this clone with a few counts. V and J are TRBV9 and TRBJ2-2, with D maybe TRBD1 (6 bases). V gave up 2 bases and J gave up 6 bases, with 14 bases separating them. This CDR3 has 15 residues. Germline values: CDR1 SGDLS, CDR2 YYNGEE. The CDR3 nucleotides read TGTGCCAGCAGCGTGCTGACAGGAGGTCCCGGGGAGCTGTTTTTT. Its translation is CASSVLTGGPGELFF.

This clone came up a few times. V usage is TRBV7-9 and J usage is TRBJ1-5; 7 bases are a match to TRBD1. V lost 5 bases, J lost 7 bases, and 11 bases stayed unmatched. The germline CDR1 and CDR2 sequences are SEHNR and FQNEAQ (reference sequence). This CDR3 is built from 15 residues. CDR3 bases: TGTGCCAGCAGCCCCGGGACAGCTGACAGGCAGCCCCAGCATTTT. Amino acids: CASSPGTADRQPQHF. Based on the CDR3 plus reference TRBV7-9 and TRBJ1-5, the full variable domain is DTGVSQNPRHKITKRGQNVTFRCDPISEHNRLYWYRQTLGQGPEFLTYFQNEAQLEKSRLLSDRFSAERPKGSFSTLEIQRTEQGDSAMYLCASSPGTADRQPQHFGDGTRLSIL.

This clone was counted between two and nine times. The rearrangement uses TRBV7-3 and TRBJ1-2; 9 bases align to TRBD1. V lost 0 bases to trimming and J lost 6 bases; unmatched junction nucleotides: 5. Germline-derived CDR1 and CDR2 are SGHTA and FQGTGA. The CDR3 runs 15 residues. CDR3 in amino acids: CASSLTGQGTDGYTF. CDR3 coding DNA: TGTGCCAGCAGCTTAACGGGACAGGGAACGGATGGCTACACCTTC.

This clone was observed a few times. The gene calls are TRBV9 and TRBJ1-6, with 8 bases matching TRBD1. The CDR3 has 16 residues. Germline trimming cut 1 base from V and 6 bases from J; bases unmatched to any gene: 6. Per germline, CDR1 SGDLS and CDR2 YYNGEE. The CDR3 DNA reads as TGTGCCAGCAGCGTACATAGGGACAGGTCTAATTCACCCCTCCACTTT. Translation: CASSVHRDRSNSPLHF.

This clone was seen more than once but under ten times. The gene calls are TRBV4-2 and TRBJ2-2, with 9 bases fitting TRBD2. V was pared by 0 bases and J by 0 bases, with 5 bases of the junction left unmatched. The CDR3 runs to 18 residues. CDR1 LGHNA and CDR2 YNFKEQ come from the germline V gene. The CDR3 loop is CASSQDLASGTNTGELFF. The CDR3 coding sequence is TGTGCCAGCAGCCAAGATCTGGCTAGCGGGACGAACACCGGGGAGCTGTTTTTT.

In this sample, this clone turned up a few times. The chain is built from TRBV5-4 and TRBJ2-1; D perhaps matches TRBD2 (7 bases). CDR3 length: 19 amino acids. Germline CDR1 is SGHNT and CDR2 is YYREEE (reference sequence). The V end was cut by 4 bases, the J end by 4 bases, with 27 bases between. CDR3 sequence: CASSLLGGGPSAIYNEQFF. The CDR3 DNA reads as TGTGCCAGCAGCCTCCTTGGCGGGGGCCCGTCCGCCATTTACAATGAGCAGTTCTTC.

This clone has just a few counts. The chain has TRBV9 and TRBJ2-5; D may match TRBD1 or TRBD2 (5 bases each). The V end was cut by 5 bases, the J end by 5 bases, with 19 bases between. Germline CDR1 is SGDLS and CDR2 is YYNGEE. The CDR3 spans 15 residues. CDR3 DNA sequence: TGTGCCAGCAGTATGACTGCGGTGTGGGGGGAGACCCAGTACTTC. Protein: CASSMTAVWGETQYF.

This CDR3 reads CASSWGAGYTF. Here the CDR3 DNA reads TGTGCCAGCAGTTGGGGGGCTGGCTACACCTTC. The J gene is TRBJ1-2, the V gene TRBV25-1; weak D call: TRBD1 (6 bases). Trimming cost V 5 bases and J 7 bases, with 8 bases left between them. The CDR3 has 11 residues. Germline values: CDR1 MGHDK, CDR2 SYGVNS.

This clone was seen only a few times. Here the CDR3 DNA reads TGTGCCAGTAAGGTAACCGGGGAGCTGTTTTTT. Residues: CASKVTGELFF. The chain is built from TRBV19 and TRBJ2-2; D gene uncertain. The V gene lost 7 bases and the J gene lost 5 bases, with 5 bases spanning the gap. The CDR3 is 11 residues long. Germline V CDR1 and CDR2: LNHDA, SQIVND (reference sequence).

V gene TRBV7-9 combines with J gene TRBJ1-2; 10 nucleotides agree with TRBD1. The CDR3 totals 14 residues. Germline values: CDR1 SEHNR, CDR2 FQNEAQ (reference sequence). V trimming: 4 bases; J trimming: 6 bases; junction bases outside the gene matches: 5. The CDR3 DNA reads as TGTGCCAGCAGCTCACCGGGACAGGGGAATGGCTACACCTTC. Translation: CASSSPGQGNGYTF.

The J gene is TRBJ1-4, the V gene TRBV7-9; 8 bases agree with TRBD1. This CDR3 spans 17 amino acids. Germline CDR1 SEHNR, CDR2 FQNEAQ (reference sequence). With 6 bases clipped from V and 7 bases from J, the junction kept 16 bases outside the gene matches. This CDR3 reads CASSLPPLAGGFEKLFF. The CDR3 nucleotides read TGTGCCAGCAGTTTGCCGCCGTTGGCAGGGGGCTTTGAAAAACTGTTTTTT.

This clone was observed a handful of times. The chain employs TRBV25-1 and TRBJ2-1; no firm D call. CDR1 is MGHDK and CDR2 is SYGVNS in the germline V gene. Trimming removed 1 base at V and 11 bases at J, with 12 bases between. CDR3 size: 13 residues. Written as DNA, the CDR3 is TGTGCCAGCAGTGAATCCCGGTGGGGTAAGCAGTTCTTC. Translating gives CASSESRWGKQFF.

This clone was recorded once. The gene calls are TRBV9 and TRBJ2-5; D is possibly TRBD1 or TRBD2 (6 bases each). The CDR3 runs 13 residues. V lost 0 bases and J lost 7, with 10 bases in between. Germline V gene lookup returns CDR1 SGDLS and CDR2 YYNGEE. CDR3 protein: CASSVVEGGTQYF. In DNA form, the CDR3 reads TGTGCCAGCAGCGTAGTGGAGGGGGGGACCCAGTACTTC.

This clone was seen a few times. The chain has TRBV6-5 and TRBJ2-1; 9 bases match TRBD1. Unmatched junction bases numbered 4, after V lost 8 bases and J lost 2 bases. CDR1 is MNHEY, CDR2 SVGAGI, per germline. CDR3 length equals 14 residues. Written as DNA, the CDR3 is TGTGCCAGCGGGGGGACAGGGCCCTACAATGAGCAGTTCTTC. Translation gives CASGGTGPYNEQFF.

The DNA of the CDR3 is TGTGCCAGCAGCTTAGGGACAGGGGTGATCTACGAGCAGTACTTC. Protein product: CASSLGTGVIYEQYF. This chain joins TRBV11-3 and TRBJ2-7, with 9 bases that match TRBD1. This CDR3 contains 15 residues. From germline, CDR1 is SGHNT and CDR2 YENEEA. J was trimmed by 3 bases and V by 1 base; bases with no gene match: 4.

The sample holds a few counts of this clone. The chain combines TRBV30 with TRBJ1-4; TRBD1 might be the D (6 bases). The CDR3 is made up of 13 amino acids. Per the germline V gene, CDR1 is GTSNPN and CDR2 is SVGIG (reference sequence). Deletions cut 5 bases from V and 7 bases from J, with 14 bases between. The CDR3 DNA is TGTGCCTGGCTGGCACAGGGACGTGAAAAACTGTTTTTT. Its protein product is CAWLAQGREKLFF.

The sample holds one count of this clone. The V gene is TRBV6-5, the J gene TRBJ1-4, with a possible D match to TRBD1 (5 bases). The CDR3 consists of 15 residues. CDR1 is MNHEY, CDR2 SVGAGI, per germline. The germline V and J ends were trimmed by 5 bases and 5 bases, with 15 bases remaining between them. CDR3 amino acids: CASSLGAGENEKLFF. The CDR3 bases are TGTGCCAGCAGTCTCGGGGCAGGTGAAAATGAAAAACTGTTTTTT.

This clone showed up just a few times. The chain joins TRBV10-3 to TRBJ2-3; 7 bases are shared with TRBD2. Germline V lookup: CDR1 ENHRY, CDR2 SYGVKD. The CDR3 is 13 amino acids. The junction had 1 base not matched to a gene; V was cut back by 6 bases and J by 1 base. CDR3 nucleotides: TGTGCCATCAGGCTAGCGGGCACAGATACGCAGTATTTT. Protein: CAIRLAGTDTQYF.

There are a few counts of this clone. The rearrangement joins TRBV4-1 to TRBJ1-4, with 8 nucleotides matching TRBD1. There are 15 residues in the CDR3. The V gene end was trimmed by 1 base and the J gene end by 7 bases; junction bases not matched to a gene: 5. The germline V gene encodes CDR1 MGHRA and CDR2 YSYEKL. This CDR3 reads CASSQAGQGSEKLFF. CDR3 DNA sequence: TGCGCCAGCAGCCAAGCTGGACAGGGAAGTGAAAAACTGTTTTTT.

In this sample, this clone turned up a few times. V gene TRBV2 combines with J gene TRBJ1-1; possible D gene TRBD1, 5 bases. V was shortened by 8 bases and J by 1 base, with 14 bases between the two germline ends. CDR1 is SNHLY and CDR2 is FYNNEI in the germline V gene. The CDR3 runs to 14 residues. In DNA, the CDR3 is TGTGCCAGCCAGGGCCTCCAAGGGAACACTGAAGCTTTCTTT. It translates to CASQGLQGNTEAFF. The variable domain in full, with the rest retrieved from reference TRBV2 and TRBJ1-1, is EPEVTQTPSHQVTQMGQEVILRCVPISNHLYFYWYRQILGQKVEFLVSFYNNEISEKSEIFDDQFSVERPDGSNFTLKIRSTKLEDSAMYFCASQGLQGNTEAFFGQGTRLTVV.